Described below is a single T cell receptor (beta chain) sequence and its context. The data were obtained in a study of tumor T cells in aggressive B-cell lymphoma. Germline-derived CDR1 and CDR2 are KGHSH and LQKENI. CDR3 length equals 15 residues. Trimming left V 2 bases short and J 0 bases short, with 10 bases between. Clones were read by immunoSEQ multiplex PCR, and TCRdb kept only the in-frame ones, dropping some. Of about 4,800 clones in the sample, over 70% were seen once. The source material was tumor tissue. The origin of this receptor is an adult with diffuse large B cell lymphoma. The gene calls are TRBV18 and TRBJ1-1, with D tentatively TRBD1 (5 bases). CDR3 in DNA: TGTGCCAGCTCACCAGGGGCAGCCATGAACACTGAAGCTTTCTTT. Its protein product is CASSPGAAMNTEAFF.